The 19 T cell receptor beta chains reported below all come from one sample, sequenced in a study of molecular identifiers for immune sequencing clone quantification (dated by TCRdb to 2017 to 2018). Library preparation was by PCR. Sequencing instrument: Illumina HiSeq 4000. TCRdb reprocessed the public reads (quality trimming at Q25 with fastp, clone calling with MiXCR) and kept in-frame beta chains. Merged by CDR3 protein, the rows form single entries marked with the most common genes and DNA. Across this sample there are around 480,000 distinct CDR3 sequences, with around a fifth seen only once. Roughly 0.81% of the sample lies in the top ten. The sequencing input was naive CD8+ T cells from blood, with Jurkat cell RNA spiked in. The cell subset or site label for this specimen denotes: FACS-sorted CD8+CD4-CCR7+CD45RA+ naive T cells. These receptors were obtained from a human donor in good health. Some libraries in this study had Jurkat cell RNA spiked in.

Worth noting for this clonotype: This may stem from a read error, because a much larger clone lies one nucleotide away. The J gene is TRBJ1-1, the V gene TRBV7-9; 7 positions agree with TRBD1. The CDR3 runs 16 residues. Germline V CDR1 and CDR2: SEHNR, FQNEAQ (reference sequence). The CDR3 coding sequence is TGTGCCAGCAGCTTAGAAGGTTTCAGGGGGGGCACTGAAGCTTCCTTT. It yields the protein CASSLEGFRGGTEASF.

The sample holds many counts of this clonotype. The V and J genes are TRBV7-9 and TRBJ2-5; D ambiguous. Germline CDR1 SEHNR, CDR2 FQNEAQ (reference sequence). CDR3 length: 14 residues. V was pared by 1 base and J by 3 bases, with 9 bases between. CDR3 in DNA: TGTGCCAGCAGCTTAGTGCAGGTGAAAGAGACCCAGTACTTC. Translating gives CASSLVQVKETQYF.

The J gene is TRBJ2-6, the V gene TRBV15, with D maybe TRBD2 (6 bases). The germline V and J ends were trimmed by 2 bases and 3 bases, with 14 bases remaining between them. The CDR3 contains 17 residues. The germline gives CDR1 LNHNV, CDR2 YYDKDF (reference sequence). DNA of the CDR3: TGTGCCACCAGCAGACGAGACTGGGAGGATGGGGCCAACGTCCTGACTTTC. Amino acids: CATSRRDWEDGANVLTF.

This clonotype was seen many times. The chain carries TRBV7-9 and TRBJ2-3; 9 bases match TRBD1. The CDR3 runs 14 residues. V was pared by 5 bases and J by 1 base, with 1 base of the junction left unmatched. CDR1 and CDR2 from the germline V gene are SEHNR and FQNEAQ (reference sequence). The CDR3 DNA follows: TGTGCCAGCAGCCGACAGGGGGGCACAGATACGCAGTATTTT. Its protein product is CASSRQGGTDTQYF. Supplemented by reference TRBV7-9 and TRBJ2-3, the full variable domain reads DTGVSQNPRHKITKRGQNVTFRCDPISEHNRLYWYRQTLGQGPEFLTYFQNEAQLEKSRLLSDRFSAERPKGSFSTLEIQRTEQGDSAMYLCASSRQGGTDTQYFGPGTRLTVL.

There are many counts of this clonotype. V is TRBV6-5 and J is TRBJ2-1; 9 bases are a match to TRBD1. Germline lookup yields CDR1 MNHEY and CDR2 SVGAGI. The CDR3 runs to 14 residues. Germline trimming cut 8 bases from V and 7 bases from J; bases unmatched to any gene: 9. The CDR3 bases are TGTGCCAGCGGACGACAGGGGGTGACAAATGAGCAGTTCTTC. This translates into CASGRQGVTNEQFF.

Details on this clonotype: Compared with germline, one end of the junction differs, possibly owing to a read error. J is TRBJ2-7 and V is TRBV6-6; 7 bases align to TRBD2. Germline V lookup: CDR1 MNHNY, CDR2 SVGAGI (reference sequence). CDR3 size: 16 residues. DNA for the CDR3: TGTGCCAGCAGTAACTCCCGCGGGGGACCCCACTACGAGCAGTACTTC. As protein: CASSNSRGGPHYEQYF.

On this clonotype itself: A much bigger clone sits one base away, suggesting this may be a read error. V gene TRBV9 combines with J gene TRBJ2-3, with D perhaps TRBD1 or TRBD2 (5 bases each). The CDR3 length is 15 residues. Germline values: CDR1 SGDLS, CDR2 YYNGEE. Written as DNA, the CDR3 is TGTGCCAGCAACGTAGATAGGGGAGTTACAGATACGCAGTATTTT. Amino acids: CASNVDRGVTDTQYF.

The chain joins TRBV11-2 to TRBJ2-2; TRBD2 matches at 7 bases. V was clipped by 4 bases and J by 7 bases; unmatched bases: 6. The length of the CDR3 is 14 residues. From germline, CDR1 is SGHAT and CDR2 FQNNGV. The CDR3 DNA is TGTGCCAGCAGCTGGGGGGGACCAAGCGGGGAGCTGTTTTTT. Encoded protein: CASSWGGPSGELFF.

This clonotype was counted many times. The chain couples TRBV6-5 to TRBJ1-1; 7 bases are shared with TRBD1. CDR3 length equals 15 residues. J was trimmed by 5 bases and V by 0 bases; bases with no gene match: 6. The germline V gene encodes CDR1 MNHEY and CDR2 SVGAGI. The CDR3 DNA is TGTGCCAGCAGTTACTCGGCCAGGGGGGGGACTGAAGCTTTCTTT. Translation gives CASSYSARGGTEAFF.

This clonotype appeared a single time. A much larger clone is a single base away; this may be a read error. V gene TRBV4-3 combines with J gene TRBJ2-7; perhaps TRBD2 as D (6 bases). Germline assignment: CDR1 LGHNA and CDR2 YSLEER. The CDR3 extends over 16 amino acids. The CDR3 loop reads CASSQEFFGGAYEQCF. CDR3 DNA sequence: TGCGCCAGCAGCCAAGAATTTTTCGGGGGAGCCTACGAGCAGTGCTTC.

On this clonotype itself: A much larger clone sits a single nucleotide away, making a read error possible. This chain connects TRBV25-1 to TRBJ2-7; D is ambiguous. The CDR3 sequence is 14 residues long. The germline CDR1 and CDR2 sequences are MGHDK and SYGVNS. With 1 base removed from V and 5 bases from J, the gap between germline ends came to 12 bases. This CDR3 is CASSESTGLHEQYF. CDR3 bases: TGTGCCAGCAGTGAATCTACTGGTCTCCACGAGCAGTACTTC.

This rearrangement joins TRBV6-2 or TRBV6-3 to TRBJ2-7; TRBD2 aligns across 7 bases. Looked up from germline, CDR1 is MNHEY and CDR2 is SVGEGT. This CDR3 is 14 amino acids long. The V and J ends lost 7 bases and 0 bases, in that order; junction bases with no gene match: 6. CDR3 nucleotides: TGTGCCAGCAACCCTCTAGCGGACTCCTACGAGCAGTACTTC. Its protein is CASNPLADSYEQYF.

V gene TRBV10-3 combines with J gene TRBJ2-5; TRBD1 is a possible D gene (6 bases). This CDR3 comprises 13 residues. Germline V gene lookup returns CDR1 ENHRY and CDR2 SYGVKD. The V end lost 8 bases, the J end lost 4 bases, and 14 bases lay between the germline ends. In DNA, the CDR3 is TGTGCCATCTCCAAGGCAGGGGCAGAGACCCAGTACTTC. Encoded protein: CAISKAGAETQYF.

The J gene is TRBJ1-1, the V gene TRBV3-1; D is uncertain. The CDR3 extends over 14 amino acids. Trimming took 1 base from V and 4 from J, leaving 10 bases between them. Germline V gene sequence: CDR1 LGHDT, CDR2 YNNKEL (reference sequence). CDR3 region: CASSQAGGVTEAFF. The CDR3 coding sequence is TGTGCCAGCAGCCAAGCTGGAGGCGTCACTGAAGCTTTCTTT.

Comments on this clonotype: One junction end does not reproduce the germline sequence, and a read error may be involved. The V and J genes are TRBV2 and TRBJ2-7; D is ambiguous. Germline V gene sequence: CDR1 SNHLY, CDR2 FYNNEI. The CDR3 runs 14 residues. This CDR3 is CASSESPARGERYF. The CDR3, as DNA: TGTGCCAGCAGTGAAAGTCCCGCCCGAGGAGAGCGGTACTTC.

To note about this clonotype: A single base separates this from a much larger clone, so it may be a read error. The chain carries TRBV2 and TRBJ2-2; 8 nucleotides line up with TRBD2. CDR3 length: 13 residues. CDR1 is SNHLY and CDR2 is FYNNEI in the germline V gene. CDR3 bases: TGTGCCAGCAGGGCCGGACTAGCCGGGGGGCTGTTTTTT. Translation gives CASRAGLAGGLFF. Variable domain in full (rest from reference TRBV2 and TRBJ2-2): EPEVTQTPSHQVTQMGQEVILRCVPISNHLYFYWYRQILGQKVEFLVSFYNNEISEKSEIFDDQFSVERPDGSNFTLKIRSTKLEDSAMYFCASRAGLAGGLFFGEGSRLTVL.

This clonotype was seen only a few times. This chain links TRBV12-3 or TRBV12-4 with TRBJ2-6; TRBD1 might be the D (6 bases). Trimming pared 5 bases from V and 1 base from J, leaving 12 bases between. The CDR3 is made up of 16 amino acids. CDR3 region: CASSPYRVSGANVLTF. The DNA for the CDR3 is TGTGCCAGCAGTCCCTACAGGGTGTCTGGGGCCAACGTCCTGACTTTC.

About this clonotype itself: With a much larger clone just one base away, this may be a read error. V usage is TRBV9 and J usage is TRBJ2-3, with D unclear. This CDR3 has 16 amino acids. Germline lookup yields CDR1 SGDLS and CDR2 YYNGEE. With 0 bases removed from V and 1 base from J, the gap between germline ends came to 12 bases. The CDR3 here is CASSVEGGSGTDTQYF. As DNA, the CDR3 is TGTGCCAGCAGCGTAGAGGGCGGATCTGGCACAGATACGCAGTATTTT.

Points on this clonotype: Being one base from a much bigger clone, this may be a read error. The chain employs TRBV30 and TRBJ1-5; D is undetermined. Looked up from germline, CDR1 is GTSNPN and CDR2 is SVGIG (reference sequence). CDR3 length: 14 amino acids. CDR3 residues: CVWSPIMSNQPQHF. The CDR3 coding sequence is TGTGTCTGGAGCCCTATAATGTCCAATCAGCCCCAGCATTTT.